Shown below are 22 T cell receptor beta chains from a single sample sequenced in a study of cytomegalovirus exposure and HLA in healthy donors. With 60 Vbeta and 13 Jbeta primers, the PCR was carried out. Using immunoSEQ multiplex PCR, the repertoire was profiled, and TCRdb retains in-frame clones only, with some absent. The profile shows more than 95,000 clones, about 59% of them singletons. Sequenced sample: PBMCs. The origin of the receptors is a woman in her forties in good health and CMV-seropositive.

This clone was counted once. The chain uses TRBV18 and TRBJ2-2; a weak D match, TRBD1 (6 bases). Trimming left V 2 bases short and J 7 bases short, with 14 bases between. The CDR3 is 15 residues long. Germline V gives CDR1 KGHSH, CDR2 LQKENI. The DNA for the CDR3 is TGTGCCAGCTCACCAATGGGGGCTCATAGCGGGGAGCTGTTTTTT. Protein: CASSPMGAHSGELFF.

This chain uses TRBV2 with TRBJ2-5, with 12 bases aligning to TRBD2. Germline-derived CDR1 and CDR2 are SNHLY and FYNNEI. The V segment lost 6 bases and the J segment 4 bases; nucleotides outside the gene matches: 12. CDR3 length: 17 amino acids. The CDR3 protein is CASSDPGLAGGVETQYF. In DNA, the CDR3 is TGTGCCAGCAGCGACCCCGGGCTAGCGGGGGGGGTAGAGACCCAGTACTTC.

The chain has TRBV4-3 and TRBJ2-7; 14 nucleotides line up with TRBD2. Germline V gives CDR1 LGHNA, CDR2 YSLEER. There are 18 residues in the CDR3. J gave up 5 bases and V 1 base, and 10 bases lay outside the gene matches. The CDR3 DNA reads TGCGCCAGCAGCCAAGTTTACAGGACTAGCGGGAGGAAAAACGAGCAGTACTTC. It specifies CASSQVYRTSGRKNEQYF.

The chain couples TRBV7-3 to TRBJ2-2, with 10 bases fitting TRBD1. The CDR3 spans 14 residues. Germline loops: CDR1 SGHTA, CDR2 FQGTGA. After removal of 4 bases from V and 6 bases from J, the junction contained 2 bases not matched to a gene. The CDR3 protein is CASSSGQGSGELFF. The CDR3 coding sequence is TGTGCCAGCAGCTCGGGACAGGGGTCCGGGGAGCTGTTTTTT.

This clone was picked up one time. This sequence joins TRBV19 and TRBJ1-5, with 8 bases aligning to TRBD1. The germline V gene has CDR1 LNHDA and CDR2 SQIVND (reference sequence). This CDR3 is 17 amino acids long. With V trimmed by 6 bases and J by 2 bases, 12 bases remained unmatched. The CDR3 reads CASRRETGVLGNQPQHF. CDR3 coding DNA: TGTGCCAGTAGAAGGGAGACAGGGGTTCTGGGCAATCAGCCCCAGCATTTT.

The V call is TRBV18, the J call TRBJ1-5; 7 bases fit TRBD1. V lost 3 bases, J lost 7 bases, and 12 bases stayed unmatched. Germline loops: CDR1 KGHSH, CDR2 LQKENI. The CDR3 has 16 residues. In nucleotides, the CDR3 is TGTGCCAGCTCACCCCCGGACACCCAACAGGGGCAGCCCCAGCATTTT. This translates into CASSPPDTQQGQPQHF.

This clone was found a few times. The chain links TRBV6-5 to TRBJ1-1; D is undetermined. The germline V and J ends were trimmed by 2 bases and 4 bases, with 17 bases remaining between them. This CDR3 has 16 amino acids. CDR1 is MNHEY and CDR2 is SVGAGI in the germline V gene. The CDR3 reads CASSYMSYPEGTEAFF. The CDR3 DNA sequence: TGTGCCAGCAGTTACATGAGCTACCCGGAGGGCACTGAAGCTTTCTTT.

A single count supports this clone. The chain links TRBV15 to TRBJ2-1; D not certain. V shed 2 bases and J shed 4 bases, with 9 bases lying between them. Germline loops: CDR1 LNHNV, CDR2 YYDKDF (reference sequence). This CDR3 is 14 amino acids long. The CDR3 DNA reads TGTGCCACCAGCAGACTATACGGGTACAATGAGCAGTTCTTC. The encoded protein is CATSRLYGYNEQFF.

This sequence joins TRBV13 and TRBJ2-2, with D maybe TRBD1 (6 bases). Per the germline V gene, CDR1 is PRHDT and CDR2 is FYEKMQ (reference sequence). The V and J ends lost 3 bases and 2 bases respectively, with 13 bases between them. The CDR3 length is 16 residues. The CDR3 is CASSLQGLANTGELFF. As DNA, the CDR3 is TGTGCCAGCAGCTTGCAGGGGCTAGCAAACACCGGGGAGCTGTTTTTT.

The chain recombines TRBV7-2 with TRBJ2-3; unclear D gene. Germline CDR1 reads SGHTA; CDR2 reads FQGNSA. CDR3 size: 14 residues. The germline V and J ends were trimmed by 0 bases and 5 bases, with 9 bases remaining between them. CDR3 loop: CASSLASLGDTQYF. DNA of the CDR3: TGTGCCAGCAGCTTAGCTAGCCTTGGAGATACGCAGTATTTT.

This clone has only a few counts. The genes are TRBV10-2 and TRBJ2-5; D gene uncertain. Germline loops: CDR1 WSHSY, CDR2 SAAADI. The CDR3 totals 12 residues. The V gene lost 6 bases and the J gene lost 5 bases, with 10 bases spanning the gap. The CDR3 coding sequence is TGCGCCAGCAGCCTCTTTGAGGAGACCCAGTACTTC. It encodes CASSLFEETQYF.

The genes are TRBV29-1 and TRBJ2-1, with D maybe TRBD2 (6 bases). Trimming removed 5 bases from V and 6 bases from J, with 17 bases in between. Germline loops: CDR1 SQVTM, CDR2 ANQGSEA. This CDR3 is built from 14 residues. The CDR3 reads CSVRVGSGVNEQFF. Written as DNA, the CDR3 is TGCAGCGTTCGGGTCGGGAGCGGAGTCAATGAGCAGTTCTTC.

This chain connects TRBV4-2 to TRBJ1-3; D perhaps matches TRBD1 (5 bases). With 0 bases removed from V and 4 bases from J, the gap between germline ends came to 10 bases. This CDR3 has 15 amino acids. Germline V gene lookup returns CDR1 LGHNA and CDR2 YNFKEQ. The CDR3 region is CASSQDRGMGNTIYF. The CDR3 DNA is TGTGCCAGCAGCCAAGATAGGGGTATGGGAAACACCATATATTTT.

The rearrangement links TRBV11-2 to TRBJ2-7; TRBD1 might be the D (6 bases). Trimming took off 3 bases at V and 3 bases at J, with 18 bases between the two ends. Germline V gene sequence: CDR1 SGHAT, CDR2 FQNNGV. The CDR3 loop spans 16 amino acids. DNA for the CDR3: TGTGCCAGCAGCTTGGGCCCTGGGGGCTTAATCTACGAGCAGTACTTC. Its translation is CASSLGPGGLIYEQYF.

The chain employs TRBV7-2 and TRBJ1-1; a weak D match, TRBD1 (6 bases). The CDR3 loop spans 15 amino acids. Looked up from germline, CDR1 is SGHTA and CDR2 is FQGNSA. Deletions cut 5 bases from V and 6 bases from J, with 19 bases between. CDR3 amino acids: CASSAQRGADPEAFF. The CDR3 DNA reads as TGTGCCAGCAGCGCTCAACGGGGGGCTGACCCTGAAGCTTTCTTT.

This clone was counted once. The chain employs TRBV28 and TRBJ1-5, with D uncertain. Germline values: CDR1 MDHEN, CDR2 SYDVKM. CDR3 size: 12 residues. Deletions cut 7 bases from V and 2 bases from J, with 6 bases between. This CDR3 reads CASMSGNQPQHF. As DNA, the CDR3 is TGTGCCAGCATGAGCGGCAATCAGCCCCAGCATTTT.

The chain links TRBV28 to TRBJ2-7; tentative D call: TRBD1 (6 bases). The V gene's germline CDR1 is MDHEN and CDR2 SYDVKM. The CDR3 is 14 residues long. Trimming removed 7 bases from V and 1 base from J, with 14 bases in between. The CDR3 loop reads CASNQGLGSYEQYF. DNA for the CDR3: TGTGCCAGCAATCAGGGGCTGGGTTCCTACGAGCAGTACTTC. The entire variable domain, with the rest obtained from reference TRBV28 and TRBJ2-7, is as follows: DVKVTQSSRYLVKRTGEKVFLECVQDMDHENMFWYRQDPGLGLRLIYFSYDVKMKEKGDIPEGYSVSREKKERFSLILESASTNQTSMYLCASNQGLGSYEQYFGPGTRLTVT.

The chain couples TRBV28 to TRBJ2-7; 12 bases map to TRBD2. The V and J ends lost 6 bases and 6 bases, in that order; junction bases with no gene match: 3. This CDR3 has 13 residues. In germline, CDR1 is MDHEN, CDR2 SYDVKM. In DNA form, the CDR3 reads TGTGCCAGCAGACTAGCGGGAGGTATCGAGCAGTACTTC. Amino acids: CASRLAGGIEQYF.

This chain links TRBV29-1 with TRBJ1-2; perhaps TRBD1 as D (5 bases). The CDR3 length is 16 residues. The V end was cut by 4 bases, the J end by 4 bases, with 22 bases between. Per the germline V gene, CDR1 is SQVTM and CDR2 is ANQGSEA. The CDR3 spells CSVVPQGEPLSYGYTF. In nucleotides, the CDR3 is TGCAGCGTTGTCCCCCAAGGGGAACCATTGAGCTATGGCTACACCTTC.

The chain couples TRBV23-1 to TRBJ2-6; 8 positions agree with TRBD1. TRBV23-1 is sorted into the ORF group, with uncertain function. The CDR3 runs to 18 residues. Losses at the gene ends were 2 bases for V and 0 bases for J; bases not matched to a gene: 6. CDR3 residues: CASSQIPDRGSGANVLTF. In DNA form, the CDR3 reads TGCGCCAGCAGTCAAATCCCCGACAGGGGCTCTGGGGCCAACGTCCTGACTTTC.

This chain links TRBV7-2 with TRBJ1-2; 9 bases fit TRBD1. Per germline, CDR1 SGHTA and CDR2 FQGNSA. The CDR3 is made up of 17 amino acids. After removal of 1 base from V and 8 bases from J, the junction contained 14 bases not matched to a gene. The CDR3 coding sequence is TGTGCCAGCAGCTTAGTGACAGGGGGGCTCGAGTCTAACGGCTACACCTTC. This sequence encodes CASSLVTGGLESNGYTF.

The rearrangement uses TRBV19 and TRBJ1-2, with 8 nucleotides matching TRBD1. Losses at the gene ends were 7 bases for V and 2 bases for J; bases not matched to a gene: 18. Germline assignment: CDR1 LNHDA and CDR2 SQIVND (reference sequence). CDR3 length: 18 amino acids. DNA for the CDR3: TGTGCCAGTACTATTACTTCGGGACAGGACCTCTCCAACTATGGCTACACCTTC. The encoded protein is CASTITSGQDLSNYGYTF.